A selection of T cell receptor beta chains follows, all from one sample in a study of cytomegalovirus exposure and HLA in healthy donors. Sequenced by immunoSEQ multiplex PCR; TCRdb stores in-frame clones only, minus some. The table lists approximately 150,000 clones, just over 75% of them singletons, with 1.5% to 1.7% in the top ten. The sequenced sample consisted of PBMCs. The receptor source for this set is a man aged 40-49 years in good health and CMV-seronegative. CDR3s include the opening cysteine and the closing phenylalanine or tryptophan. A D gene is named only where the DNA matches it firmly. Some rows mark clone size as missing; the rest say once, few, many or name a class of expanded clone.

clone size: -
J gene: TRBJ2-7
D gene: -
CDR3 length: 13
V gene: TRBV6-1
CDR3 protein: CASSELAGYEQYF
CDR3 DNA: TGTGCCAGCAGTGAACTAGCAGGCTACGAGCAGTACTTC

clone size: -
J gene: TRBJ1-1
D gene: -
CDR3 length: 12
V gene: TRBV2
CDR3 protein: CASTRDTRQAFF
CDR3 DNA: TGTGCCAGTACTCGGGACACCCGACAAGCTTTCTTT

clone size: -
J gene: TRBJ2-1
D gene: -
CDR3 length: 23
V gene: TRBV5-1
CDR3 protein: CASSRTVTQGKPSKHGTHNEQFF
CDR3 DNA: TGCGCCAGCAGCCGAACTGTGACCCAGGGGAAGCCTAGCAAACACGGGACCCACAATGAGCAGTTCTTC

clone size: -
J gene: TRBJ2-1
D gene: -
CDR3 length: 15
V gene: TRBV6-4
CDR3 protein: CASRPLWSSYNEQFF
CDR3 DNA: TGTGCCAGCCGCCCGCTCTGGAGCTCCTACAATGAGCAGTTCTTC

clone size: -
J gene: TRBJ1-1
D gene: TRBD1
CDR3 length: 17
V gene: TRBV2
CDR3 protein: CASSETPIDRGATEAFF
CDR3 DNA: TGTGCCAGCAGTGAAACCCCCATTGACAGGGGAGCCACTGAAGCTTTCTTT

clone size: -
J gene: TRBJ2-1
D gene: -
CDR3 length: 15
V gene: TRBV7-9
CDR3 protein: CASSLGAPGYNEQFF
CDR3 DNA: TGTGCCAGCAGCTTAGGTGCACCAGGGTACAATGAGCAGTTCTTC

clone size: -
J gene: TRBJ1-4
D gene: -
CDR3 length: 14
V gene: TRBV5-1
CDR3 protein: CASSLGYLGEKLFF
CDR3 DNA: TGCGCCAGCAGTTTGGGATACCTCGGTGAAAAACTGTTTTTT

clone size: -
J gene: TRBJ1-4
D gene: -
CDR3 length: 15
V gene: TRBV28
CDR3 protein: CASSMGGRPGEKLFF
CDR3 DNA: TGTGCCAGCAGTATGGGTGGCAGACCGGGTGAAAAACTGTTTTTT

clone size: -
J gene: TRBJ1-3
D gene: TRBD1
CDR3 length: 12
V gene: TRBV6-1
CDR3 protein: CATLTGGNTIYF
CDR3 DNA: TGTGCCACCCTGACAGGGGGAAACACCATATATTTT

clone size: -
J gene: TRBJ1-3
D gene: -
CDR3 length: 14
V gene: TRBV18
CDR3 protein: CASSPGGQSNTIYF
CDR3 DNA: TGTGCCAGCTCACCAGGAGGACAGTCGAACACCATATATTTT

clone size: -
J gene: TRBJ2-7
D gene: TRBD2
CDR3 length: 16
V gene: TRBV7-2
CDR3 protein: CASSFDSGGNPYEQYF
CDR3 DNA: TGTGCCAGCAGCTTTGATAGCGGGGGGAACCCTTACGAGCAGTACTTC

clone size: -
J gene: TRBJ1-1
D gene: TRBD1
CDR3 length: 10
V gene: TRBV2
CDR3 protein: CASRDRGAFF
CDR3 DNA: TGTGCCAGCAGGGACAGGGGTGCTTTCTTT

clone size: -
J gene: TRBJ1-5
D gene: -
CDR3 length: 16
V gene: TRBV7-2
CDR3 protein: CASSPQSRQSNQPQHF
CDR3 DNA: TGTGCCAGCAGCCCCCAGTCCCGACAGAGCAATCAGCCCCAGCATTTT

clone size: -
J gene: TRBJ1-1
D gene: -
CDR3 length: 15
V gene: TRBV9
CDR3 protein: CASSVEARGLTEAFF
CDR3 DNA: TGTGCCAGCAGCGTAGAGGCGCGAGGGTTGACTGAAGCTTTCTTT

clone size: -
J gene: TRBJ1-1
D gene: TRBD1
CDR3 length: 12
V gene: TRBV6-1
CDR3 protein: CATGGRGAEAFF
CDR3 DNA: TGTGCCACAGGGGGGCGAGGGGCTGAAGCTTTCTTT

clone size: -
J gene: TRBJ1-5
D gene: -
CDR3 length: 13
V gene: TRBV6-4
CDR3 protein: CASSDGQGKPQHF
CDR3 DNA: TGTGCCAGCAGTGACGGGCAGGGGAAGCCCCAGCATTTT

clone size: -
J gene: TRBJ2-7
D gene: TRBD2
CDR3 length: 16
V gene: TRBV2
CDR3 protein: CASSDKGSSGGHEQYF
CDR3 DNA: TGTGCCAGCAGTGACAAGGGCTCTAGCGGGGGCCACGAGCAGTACTTC

clone size: -
J gene: TRBJ1-4
D gene: -
CDR3 length: 14
V gene: TRBV18
CDR3 protein: CASSRTVTNEKLFF
CDR3 DNA: TGTGCCAGCTCAAGGACTGTAACTAATGAAAAACTGTTTTTT

clone size: once
J gene: TRBJ1-2
D gene: -
CDR3 length: 17
V gene: TRBV5-3
CDR3 protein: CARSCPQGPGPNYGYTF
CDR3 DNA: TGTGCCAGAAGCTGCCCGCAGGGCCCCGGACCTAACTATGGCTACACCTTC

clone size: -
J gene: TRBJ2-3
D gene: TRBD2
CDR3 length: 15
V gene: TRBV7-2
CDR3 protein: CASNRAGGPTDTQYF
CDR3 DNA: TGTGCCAGCAACAGAGCGGGAGGACCCACAGATACGCAGTATTTT

clone size: -
J gene: TRBJ2-7
D gene: -
CDR3 length: 14
V gene: TRBV28
CDR3 protein: CASSLRGMASKQYF
CDR3 DNA: TGTGCCAGCAGTTTACGGGGGATGGCTTCTAAGCAGTACTTC

clone size: -
J gene: TRBJ1-2
D gene: -
CDR3 length: 16
V gene: TRBV19
CDR3 protein: CASSTILNSLSYGYTF
CDR3 DNA: TGTGCCAGTAGTACGATACTTAACAGCCTCTCCTATGGCTACACCTTC

clone size: once
J gene: TRBJ2-7
D gene: TRBD2
CDR3 length: 15
V gene: TRBV4-1
CDR3 protein: CASSHRLAGGYEQYF
CDR3 DNA: TGCGCCAGCAGCCATCGGCTAGCGGGAGGTTACGAGCAGTACTTC

clone size: -
J gene: TRBJ2-1
D gene: TRBD1
CDR3 length: 14
V gene: TRBV7-9
CDR3 protein: CASNLRQGYNEQFF
CDR3 DNA: TGTGCCAGCAACCTTCGACAGGGGTACAATGAGCAGTTCTTC

clone size: -
J gene: TRBJ2-1
D gene: TRBD1
CDR3 length: 13
V gene: TRBV27
CDR3 protein: CASSSRTGSEQFF
CDR3 DNA: TGTGCCAGCAGTTCTCGGACAGGGAGTGAGCAGTTCTTC

clone size: once
J gene: TRBJ2-1
D gene: TRBD2
CDR3 length: 18
V gene: TRBV9
CDR3 protein: CASSVEGTSGGFYNEQFF
CDR3 DNA: TGTGCCAGCAGCGTAGAAGGGACTAGCGGGGGATTCTACAATGAGCAGTTCTTC

clone size: -
J gene: TRBJ2-1
D gene: TRBD2
CDR3 length: 16
V gene: TRBV7-9
CDR3 protein: CSSSLTGSGSGNEQFF
CDR3 DNA: TGTTCCAGCAGCTTAACAGGGAGCGGGAGTGGGAATGAGCAGTTCTTC

clone size: -
J gene: TRBJ2-4
D gene: -
CDR3 length: 14
V gene: TRBV7-3
CDR3 protein: CASSATGAKNIQYF
CDR3 DNA: TGTGCCAGCAGCGCCACAGGAGCCAAAAACATTCAGTACTTC

clone size: -
J gene: TRBJ1-1
D gene: TRBD1
CDR3 length: 17
V gene: TRBV10-3
CDR3 protein: CAISEWVRRQGSTEAFF
CDR3 DNA: TGTGCCATCAGTGAGTGGGTCCGGCGACAGGGGTCCACTGAAGCTTTCTTT

clone size: -
J gene: TRBJ1-5
D gene: -
CDR3 length: 15
V gene: TRBV4-1
CDR3 protein: CASSQDRAAGQPQHF
CDR3 DNA: TGCGCCAGCAGCCAAGATAGGGCAGCGGGACAGCCCCAGCATTTT

clone size: few
J gene: TRBJ2-7
D gene: -
CDR3 length: 13
V gene: TRBV19
CDR3 protein: CASSVGSVYEQYF
CDR3 DNA: TGTGCCAGTTCCGTGGGCTCGGTCTACGAGCAGTACTTC

clone size: -
J gene: TRBJ2-7
D gene: TRBD1
CDR3 length: 12
V gene: TRBV12-5
CDR3 protein: CASQGASYEQYF
CDR3 DNA: TGTGCTAGCCAGGGGGCCTCCTACGAGCAGTACTTC

clone size: -
J gene: TRBJ2-1
D gene: -
CDR3 length: 16
V gene: TRBV7-6
CDR3 protein: CASSLGAPVAVDEQFF
CDR3 DNA: TGTGCCAGCAGCTTAGGGGCTCCCGTCGCTGTCGATGAGCAGTTCTTC

clone size: -
J gene: TRBJ2-3
D gene: -
CDR3 length: 15
V gene: TRBV7-8
CDR3 protein: CASSLGNEGADTQYF
CDR3 DNA: TGTGCCAGCAGCTTAGGGAACGAAGGGGCAGATACGCAGTATTTT